The rows below give T cell receptor beta chains drawn from one sample of a study of metastatic and nonmetastatic thyroid tumors. TCRdb used MiXCR to call clones anew from the PCR reads. The sample includes 15,000 to 20,000 clones, roughly 23% of them seen just once. The source material was tumor tissue. Source of these receptors: a male donor with papillary thyroid cancer or a benign thyroid nodule (not recorded which). Some clones in this sample may be carry-over from other donors' samples. The CDR3 runs from the conserved cysteine through the conserved F or W. The order of the fields is CDR3 protein, CDR3 DNA, clone size, V gene, D gene, J gene. A D gene is named only where the DNA matches it firmly. The size field is filled for only some rows; it gives once, few, many or a size class.

CDR3: CASSPRGQGAEAFF; DNA: TGTGCCAGCTCACCACGCGGACAAGGGGCTGAAGCTTTCTTT; size: NA; V: TRBV18; D: NA; J: TRBJ1-1
CDR3: CSVGPIRGSSNQPQHF; DNA: TGCAGCGTTGGACCCATCAGGGGGAGTAGCAATCAGCCCCAGCATTTT; size: medium-sized; V: TRBV29-1; D: TRBD1; J: TRBJ1-5
CDR3: CASSGRGPSYEQYF; DNA: TGTGCCAGCAGCGGAAGGGGGCCCTCCTACGAGCAGTACTTC; size: many; V: TRBV7-9; D: TRBD1; J: TRBJ2-7
CDR3: CASSQKQGRYEQYF; DNA: TGTGCCAGCAGCCAAAAACAGGGAAGGTACGAGCAGTACTTC; size: many; V: TRBV3-1; D: NA; J: TRBJ2-7
CDR3: CASSSPQGAGQPQHF; DNA: TGTGCCAGCAGTTCACCACAGGGGGCTGGGCAGCCCCAGCATTTT; size: many; V: TRBV28; D: TRBD1; J: TRBJ1-5
CDR3: CASSYGVTYEQYF; DNA: TGTGCCAGCAGTTACGGGGTAACCTACGAGCAGTACTTC; size: NA; V: TRBV6-5; D: NA; J: TRBJ2-7
CDR3: CASSVAAATYVSYERYF; DNA: TGTGCCAGCAGCGTAGCGGCAGCCACCTACGTATCCTACGAGCGGTACTTC; size: NA; V: TRBV9; D: NA; J: TRBJ2-7
CDR3: CSALEGRTEAFF; DNA: TGCAGTGCTCTAGAGGGGCGGACTGAAGCTTTCTTT; size: many; V: TRBV20-1; D: NA; J: TRBJ1-1
CDR3: CASGLGGTETQYF; DNA: TGTGCTAGTGGTTTGGGCGGGACGGAGACCCAGTACTTC; size: many; V: TRBV12-5; D: NA; J: TRBJ2-5
CDR3: CASSETSHLGLADYNEQFF; DNA: TGTGCCAGCAGCGAAACATCCCACCTCGGACTAGCGGATTACAATGAGCAGTTCTTC; size: many; V: TRBV2; D: TRBD2; J: TRBJ2-1
CDR3: CSARAQREAKNIQYF; DNA: TGCAGTGCTAGAGCTCAAAGGGAAGCCAAAAACATTCAGTACTTC; size: many; V: TRBV20-1; D: NA; J: TRBJ2-4